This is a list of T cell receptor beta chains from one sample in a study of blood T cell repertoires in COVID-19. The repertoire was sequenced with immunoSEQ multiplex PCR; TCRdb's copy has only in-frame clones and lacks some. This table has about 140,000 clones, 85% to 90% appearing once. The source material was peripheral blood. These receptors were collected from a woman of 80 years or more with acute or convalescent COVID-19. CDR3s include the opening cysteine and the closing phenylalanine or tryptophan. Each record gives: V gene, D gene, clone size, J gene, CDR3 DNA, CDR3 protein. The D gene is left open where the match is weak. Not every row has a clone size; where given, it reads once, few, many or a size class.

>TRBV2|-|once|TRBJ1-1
TGTGCCAGCAAGACAGGCCCCCCGAACACTGAAGCTTTCTTT
CASKTGPPNTEAFF
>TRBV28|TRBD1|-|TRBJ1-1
TGTGCCAGTAGGACAGGGAACACTGAAGCTTTCTTT
CASRTGNTEAFF
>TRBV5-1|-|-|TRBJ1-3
TGCGCCAGCAGCTCGCAGGGCTCAAGCTCTGGAAACACCATATATTTT
CASSSQGSSSGNTIYF
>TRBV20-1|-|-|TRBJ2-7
TGCAGTGCTAGAGCAGTCTACGAGCAGTACTTC
CSARAVYEQYF
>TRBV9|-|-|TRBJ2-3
TGTGCCAGCAGCGTAGCTGCGTCGGTAAGCACAGATACGCAGTATTTT
CASSVAASVSTDTQYF
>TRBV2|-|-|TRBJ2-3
TGTGCCAGCAGTGATAGGACTACGCACACAAATACGCAGTATTTT
CASSDRTTHTNTQYF
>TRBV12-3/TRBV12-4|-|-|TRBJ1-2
TGTGCCAGCAGTTTAGGGGGGCGGTATGGCTACACCTTC
CASSLGGRYGYTF
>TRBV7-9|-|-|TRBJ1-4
TGTGCCAGCAGCTTAGAGGAGGCAGTACTGTTTTTT
CASSLEEAVLFF
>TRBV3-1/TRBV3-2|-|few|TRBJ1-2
TGTGCCAGCTCCGCGGCGGCTGGCTACACCTTC
CASSAAAGYTF
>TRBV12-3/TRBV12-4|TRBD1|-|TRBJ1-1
TGTGCCAGCAGCCTACAGGGGGCGGGTGAAGCTTTCTTT
CASSLQGAGEAFF
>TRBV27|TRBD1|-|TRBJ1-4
TGTGCCAGCAGTTGGCGACAGGGGGCAGGTGAAAAACTGTTTTTT
CASSWRQGAGEKLFF
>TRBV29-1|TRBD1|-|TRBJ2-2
TGCAGCGCTGGGACAGGGACCCAATTCGCCGGGGAGCTGTTTTTT
CSAGTGTQFAGELFF
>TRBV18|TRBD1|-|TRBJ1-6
TGTGCCAGCTCAGCGCAGGGGGTGGAATCACCCCTCCACTTT
CASSAQGVESPLHF
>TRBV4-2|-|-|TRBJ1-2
TGTGCCAGCAGCTCACCGGGGGTGGGGTTTGGCTACACCTTC
CASSSPGVGFGYTF
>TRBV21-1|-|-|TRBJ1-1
TGTGCCAGCAGCTCCCTCGGCGGGAACACTGAAGCTTTCTTT
CASSSLGGNTEAFF
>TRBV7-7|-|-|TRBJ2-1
TGTGCTAGCAGCCGCGATCCGCTCTCCTACAATGAGCAGTTCTTC
CASSRDPLSYNEQFF
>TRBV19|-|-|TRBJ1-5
TGTGCCAGTAGCCCGCTTGGGGCCGGAGGCAATCAGCCCCAGCATTTT
CASSPLGAGGNQPQHF
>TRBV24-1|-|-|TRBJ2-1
TGTGCCACCAGTGATTTGACGACAGAGCAGTTCTTC
CATSDLTTEQFF
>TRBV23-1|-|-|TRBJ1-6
TGCGCCAGCAGTCAACCTCAGACAGGTGTCTTCGCCTCCTATAATTCACCCCTCCACTTT
CASSQPQTGVFASYNSPLHF
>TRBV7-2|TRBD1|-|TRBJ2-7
TGTGCCAGCAGCTTAGGGGGGCCGACAGGGGGCGTGCAGTACTTC
CASSLGGPTGGVQYF
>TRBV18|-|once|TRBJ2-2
TGTGCCAGCTCACCACCGGGGGGGCGCGACACCGGGGAGCTGTTTTTT
CASSPPGGRDTGELFF
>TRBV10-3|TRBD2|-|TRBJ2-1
TGTGCCATCAGTGAATGGACTAGCGGGAAACCCCAAACTTACAATGAGCAGTTCTTC
CAISEWTSGKPQTYNEQFF